Listed here are 20 T cell receptor beta chains from one sample, sequenced in a study of glioma-infiltrating T cells after dendritic cell vaccination (dated by TCRdb to the mid-2010s). Library generation was performed with the immunoSEQ multiplex PCR assay. Sourced from immuneACCESS, this table was stored by TCRdb with only in-frame sequences that have V and J called. A share of the clones is absent; for the studies checked, an unresolved V gene accounts for under half, and the remainder has no known explanation. This sample gives 90,000 or so clones in total; under 90% of them show up just once. The leading ten clones occupy around 2.9% of the sample. Material: blood, obtained before dendritic cell vaccination. The receptors were gathered from a human donor with glioblastoma.

The chain employs TRBV6-6 and TRBJ2-3, with D possibly being TRBD2 (6 bases). This CDR3 contains 13 residues. Per germline, CDR1 MNHNY and CDR2 SVGAGI (reference sequence). V was trimmed by 7 bases and J by 2 bases, leaving 10 bases between them. CDR3 DNA: TGTGCCAGCAATGCGGGGACCACAGATACGCAGTATTTT. This sequence encodes CASNAGTTDTQYF.

This clone came up a few times. This chain connects TRBV6-5 to TRBJ1-1; D perhaps matches TRBD1 (5 bases). V was pared by 6 bases and J by 10 bases, with 12 bases between. The CDR3 sequence is 11 residues long. Germline CDR1 MNHEY, CDR2 SVGAGI. The DNA of the CDR3 is TGTGCCAGCAGCGGGGGGACCCTAGCTTTCTTT. Residues: CASSGGTLAFF.

This clone turned up a few times. J is TRBJ2-7 and V is TRBV6-5; 7 nucleotides agree with TRBD2. The CDR3 is 16 residues long. The V gene end was trimmed by 2 bases and the J gene end by 5 bases; junction bases not matched to a gene: 12. Germline assignment: CDR1 MNHEY and CDR2 SVGAGI. The CDR3 DNA reads TGTGCCAGCAGTTACGGAGAGAGCGGGGCAGGGCACGAGCAGTACTTC. Amino acids: CASSYGESGAGHEQYF.

The chain carries TRBV7-3 and TRBJ2-3; 9 nucleotides line up with TRBD1. The germline CDR1 and CDR2 sequences are SGHTA and FQGTGA. This CDR3 is 15 amino acids long. After removal of 5 bases from V and 4 bases from J, the junction contained 7 bases not matched to a gene. CDR3 coding DNA: TGTGCCAGCAGCCTGGGGGACAGGGTCGCAGATACGCAGTATTTT. Residues: CASSLGDRVADTQYF.

The chain carries TRBV9 and TRBJ1-2; D might be TRBD1 (6 bases). The CDR3 is 16 amino acids. The V end was cut by 4 bases, the J end by 5 bases, with 21 bases between. Germline assignment: CDR1 SGDLS and CDR2 YYNGEE. CDR3 protein: CASSSLGAGAKYGYTF. For the CDR3, the DNA is TGTGCCAGCAGCTCCCTAGGTGCGGGGGCAAAGTATGGCTACACCTTC.

This clone has more than one count but fewer than ten. The chain uses TRBV27 and TRBJ2-7; a possible D gene is TRBD1 (5 bases). The CDR3 consists of 14 residues. Trimming removed 4 bases at V and 3 bases at J, with 13 bases between. Germline CDR1 MNHEY, CDR2 SMNVEV (reference sequence). This CDR3 reads CASSSWGRNYEQYF. The CDR3 coding sequence is TGTGCCAGCAGTTCCTGGGGCAGAAACTACGAGCAGTACTTC.

This clone was counted between two and nine times. The V call is TRBV5-1, the J call TRBJ2-7, with 9 bases fitting TRBD1. V gave up 0 bases and J gave up 4 bases; unmatched junction bases: 2. This CDR3 contains 14 residues. Germline CDR1 and CDR2: SGHRS and YFSETQ. For the CDR3, the DNA is TGCGCCAGCAGCTTGGGGGACAGGGAGTACGAGCAGTACTTC. It codes for CASSLGDREYEQYF.

V is TRBV5-1 and J is TRBJ1-4, with 10 bases identical to TRBD1. The V and J ends lost 4 bases and 14 bases, in that order; junction bases with no gene match: 17. Germline values: CDR1 SGHRS, CDR2 YFSETQ. There are 16 residues in the CDR3. The chain's CDR3 is CASSPKGTGARDSLFF. CDR3 nucleotide sequence: TGCGCCAGCAGCCCAAAGGGGACAGGGGCTCGGGATAGCCTGTTTTTT.

The chain has TRBV7-9 and TRBJ1-1; 10 bases map to TRBD1. Unmatched junction bases numbered 6, after V lost 3 bases and J lost 2 bases. Germline loops: CDR1 SEHNR, CDR2 FQNEAQ (reference sequence). The length of the CDR3 is 16 residues. The CDR3 spells CASSFRDRGLNTEAFF. In DNA, the CDR3 is TGTGCCAGCAGCTTCCGGGACAGGGGTCTTAACACTGAAGCTTTCTTT.

Regarding this clone: Other DNA sequences of this sample code for an identical CDR3. The V call is TRBV4-3, the J call TRBJ1-1, with D possibly being TRBD1 (6 bases). The germline V gene encodes CDR1 LGHNA and CDR2 YSLEER. V lost 0 bases, J lost 2 bases, and 7 bases lay in between. The CDR3 totals 14 residues. CDR3 sequence: CASSQDRGNTEAFF. The DNA for the CDR3 is TGCGCCAGCAGCCAAGACAGGGGAAACACTGAAGCTTTCTTT.

The chain links TRBV5-1 to TRBJ2-7; the D gene is possibly TRBD2 (5 bases). V lost 0 bases and J 0 bases, leaving 13 bases between the germline ends. The CDR3 sequence is 16 residues long. The germline V gene encodes CDR1 SGHRS and CDR2 YFSETQ. CDR3 sequence (DNA): TGCGCCAGCAGCTTGGGAGGGTCCCCGGCCTCCTACGAGCAGTACTTC. It translates to CASSLGGSPASYEQYF.

The chain combines TRBV7-2 with TRBJ1-3; no definite D call. V was trimmed by 10 bases and J by 2 bases, leaving 15 bases between them. Germline assignment: CDR1 SGHTA and CDR2 FQGNSA. There are 14 residues in the CDR3. DNA for the CDR3: TGTGCCACCACCCCCGCACAGACTGGAAACACCATATATTTT. Its translation is CATTPAQTGNTIYF.

This rearrangement joins TRBV7-9 to TRBJ2-1, with TRBD2 matching over 7 bases. CDR3 length: 17 residues. Trimming at V came to 2 bases and at J to 0 bases, leaving 7 bases not matched to a gene. Germline V gene sequence: CDR1 SEHNR, CDR2 FQNEAQ (reference sequence). CDR3 nucleotides: TGTGCCAGCAGCTTACCCTTGGCTAGCGGCTCCTACAATGAGCAGTTCTTC. Amino acid sequence: CASSLPLASGSYNEQFF.

The rearrangement uses TRBV27 and TRBJ2-7, with D maybe TRBD2 (5 bases). Germline CDR1 is MNHEY and CDR2 is SMNVEV (reference sequence). V lost 3 bases to trimming and J lost 0 bases, with 9 bases between them. The CDR3 extends over 14 amino acids. CDR3 protein: CASSFGVGSYEQYF. DNA for the CDR3: TGTGCCAGCAGTTTCGGGGTAGGCTCCTACGAGCAGTACTTC.

This rearrangement joins TRBV7-2 to TRBJ1-6, with TRBD1 identical over 7 bases. The germline CDR1 and CDR2 sequences are SGHTA and FQGNSA. J lost 8 bases, V lost 3 bases, and 7 bases had no gene match. CDR3 length: 15 amino acids. The CDR3 nucleotides read TGTGCCAGCAGCTTTAGACAGGGCCTGGATTCACCCCTCCACTTT. As protein: CASSFRQGLDSPLHF.

CDR3 sequence: CASSTPPGLETTGELFF. The CDR3 bases are TGTGCCAGCAGCACGCCTCCGGGACTAGAGACGACCGGGGAGCTGTTTTTT. J is TRBJ2-2 and V is TRBV7-9; the match to TRBD2 covers 8 bases. CDR1 is SEHNR and CDR2 is FQNEAQ in the germline V gene (reference sequence). V dropped 5 bases and J dropped 5; count of bases not matched to a gene: 13. The CDR3 is 17 residues long. Complete variable domain (other parts from reference TRBV7-9 and TRBJ2-2): DTGVSQNPRHKITKRGQNVTFRCDPISEHNRLYWYRQTLGQGPEFLTYFQNEAQLEKSRLLSDRFSAERPKGSFSTLEIQRTEQGDSAMYLCASSTPPGLETTGELFFGEGSRLTVL.

The genes are TRBV5-4 and TRBJ2-2; TRBD2 matches 16 bases. CDR3 size: 17 residues. Looked up from germline, CDR1 is SGHNT and CDR2 is YYREEE (reference sequence). The trim removed 5 bases at V and 6 bases at J, leaving 7 bases unmatched. This CDR3 is CASSDGTSGRVPGELFF. The CDR3 coding sequence is TGTGCCAGCAGTGACGGGACTAGCGGGAGGGTGCCCGGGGAGCTGTTTTTT.

The gene calls are TRBV6-1 and TRBJ2-1; 9 bases map to TRBD1. Germline lookup yields CDR1 MNHNS and CDR2 SASEGT. J gave up 12 bases and V 5 bases, and 5 bases lay outside the gene matches. The CDR3 is 12 residues long. The CDR3 coding sequence is TGTGCCAGCAGTATACAGGGGGCGCGGCAGTTCTTC. Encoded protein: CASSIQGARQFF.

The rearrangement links TRBV11-1 to TRBJ2-2; 8 bases are a match to TRBD2. From germline, CDR1 is SGHAT and CDR2 FQDESV (reference sequence). The CDR3 spans 16 residues. V shed 8 bases and J 2 bases; nucleotides not matched to a gene: 10. In DNA, the CDR3 is TGTGCCAGCTTAACCAGCGGGGGTTCTAACACCGGGGAGCTGTTTTTT. It codes for CASLTSGGSNTGELFF.

The rearrangement uses TRBV5-4 and TRBJ2-1; 10 nucleotides line up with TRBD1. Germline-derived CDR1 and CDR2 are SGHNT and YYREEE (reference sequence). There are 13 residues in the CDR3. Germline trimming cut 4 bases from V and 9 bases from J; bases unmatched to any gene: 4. The CDR3 spells CASSGTGVSEQFF. The CDR3 DNA sequence: TGTGCCAGCAGCGGGACAGGGGTCAGTGAGCAGTTCTTC.